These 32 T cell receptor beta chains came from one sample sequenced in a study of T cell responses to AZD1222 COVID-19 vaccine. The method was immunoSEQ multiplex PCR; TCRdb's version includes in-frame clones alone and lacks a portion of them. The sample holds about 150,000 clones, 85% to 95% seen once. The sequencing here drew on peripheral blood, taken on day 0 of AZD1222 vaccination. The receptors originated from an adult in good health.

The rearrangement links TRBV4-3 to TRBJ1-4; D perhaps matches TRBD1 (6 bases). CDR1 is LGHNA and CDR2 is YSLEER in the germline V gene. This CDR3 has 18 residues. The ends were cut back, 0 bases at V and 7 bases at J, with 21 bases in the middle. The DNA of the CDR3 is TGCGCCAGCAGCCAAGATAGGGTCCAGGGGCGCTTCCGTGAAAAACTGTTTTTT. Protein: CASSQDRVQGRFREKLFF.

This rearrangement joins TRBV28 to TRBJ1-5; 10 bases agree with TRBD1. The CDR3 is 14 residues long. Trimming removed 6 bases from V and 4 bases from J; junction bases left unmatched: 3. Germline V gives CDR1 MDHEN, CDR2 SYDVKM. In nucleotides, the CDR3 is TGTGCCAGCAGCCCGGGACAGGGGAATCAGCCCCAGCATTTT. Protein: CASSPGQGNQPQHF.

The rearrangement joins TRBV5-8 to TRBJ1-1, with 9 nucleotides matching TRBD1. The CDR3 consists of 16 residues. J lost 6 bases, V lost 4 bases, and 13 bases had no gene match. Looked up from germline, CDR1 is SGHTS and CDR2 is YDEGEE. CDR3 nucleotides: TGTGCCAGCAGCGGCACACCGGGACAGGGTGAGGCTGAAGCTTTCTTT. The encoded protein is CASSGTPGQGEAEAFF.

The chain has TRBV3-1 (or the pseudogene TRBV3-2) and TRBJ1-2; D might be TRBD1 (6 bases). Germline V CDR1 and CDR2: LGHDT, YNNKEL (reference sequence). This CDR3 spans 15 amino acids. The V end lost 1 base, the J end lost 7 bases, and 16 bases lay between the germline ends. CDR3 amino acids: CASSQGGRGSSGYTF. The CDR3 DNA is TGTGCCAGCAGCCAAGGTGGCAGGGGATCGAGTGGCTACACCTTC.

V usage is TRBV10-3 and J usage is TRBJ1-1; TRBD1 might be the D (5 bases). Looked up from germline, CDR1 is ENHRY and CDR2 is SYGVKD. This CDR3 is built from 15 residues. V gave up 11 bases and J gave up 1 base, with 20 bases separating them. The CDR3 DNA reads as TGTGCCTCCGGCGGCGGGGCCTCATCGAACACTGAAGCTTTCTTT. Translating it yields CASGGGASSNTEAFF.

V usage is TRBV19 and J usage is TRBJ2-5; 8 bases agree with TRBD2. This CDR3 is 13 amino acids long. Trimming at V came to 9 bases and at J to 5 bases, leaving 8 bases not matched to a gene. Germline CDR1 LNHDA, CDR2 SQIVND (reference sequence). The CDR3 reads CASSGGRLETQYF. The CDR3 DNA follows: TGTGCCAGCTCGGGGGGGCGTTTGGAGACCCAGTACTTC.

The CDR3 spells CASSLGTGPNEQYF. CDR3 sequence (DNA): TGTGCCAGCAGCTTGGGGACAGGCCCCAACGAGCAGTACTTC. The rearrangement uses TRBV7-3 and TRBJ2-7; 8 positions match TRBD1. The CDR3 is 14 amino acids. Germline CDR1 and CDR2: SGHTA and FQGTGA. V shed 3 bases and J 5 bases; nucleotides not matched to a gene: 6.

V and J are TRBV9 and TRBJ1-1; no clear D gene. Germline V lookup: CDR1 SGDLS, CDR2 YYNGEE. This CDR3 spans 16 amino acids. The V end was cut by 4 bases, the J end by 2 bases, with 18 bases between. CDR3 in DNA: TGTGCCAGCAGCCCGACTGGACGGTGGGGAAACACTGAAGCTTTCTTT. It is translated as CASSPTGRWGNTEAFF.

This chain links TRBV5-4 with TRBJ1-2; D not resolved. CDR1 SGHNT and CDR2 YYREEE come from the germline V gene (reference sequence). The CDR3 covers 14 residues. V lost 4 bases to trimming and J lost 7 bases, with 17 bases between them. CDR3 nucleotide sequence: TGTGCCAGCAGCACCCCGAGTAGGACTAGTGGCTACACCTTC. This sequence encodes CASSTPSRTSGYTF.

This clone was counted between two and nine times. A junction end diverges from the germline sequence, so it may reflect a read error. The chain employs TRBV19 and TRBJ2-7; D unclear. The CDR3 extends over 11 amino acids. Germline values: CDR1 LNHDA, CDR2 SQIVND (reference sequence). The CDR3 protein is CASSIPHGRDF. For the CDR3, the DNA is TGTGCCAGTAGTATCCCACACGGTAGGGACTTC.

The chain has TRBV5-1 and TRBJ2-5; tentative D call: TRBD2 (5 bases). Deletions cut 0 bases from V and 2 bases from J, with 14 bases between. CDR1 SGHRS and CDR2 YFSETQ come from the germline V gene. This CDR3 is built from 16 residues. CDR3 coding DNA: TGCGCCAGCAGCTTGGAAGCGGCTGGCGGACAAGAGACCCAGTACTTC. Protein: CASSLEAAGGQETQYF.

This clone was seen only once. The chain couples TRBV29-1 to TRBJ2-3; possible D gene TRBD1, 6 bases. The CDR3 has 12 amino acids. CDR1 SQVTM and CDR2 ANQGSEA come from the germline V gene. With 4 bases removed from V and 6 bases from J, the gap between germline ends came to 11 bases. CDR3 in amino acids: CSVGEGGDTQYF. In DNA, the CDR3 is TGCAGCGTTGGGGAAGGGGGTGATACGCAGTATTTT.

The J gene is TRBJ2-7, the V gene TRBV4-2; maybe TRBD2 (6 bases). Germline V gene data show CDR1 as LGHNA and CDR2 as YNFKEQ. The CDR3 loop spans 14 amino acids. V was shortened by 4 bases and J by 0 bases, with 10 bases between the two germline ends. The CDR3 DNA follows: TGTGCCAGCAGCCCCCCCGGGAGCTCCTACGAGCAGTACTTC. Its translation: CASSPPGSSYEQYF.

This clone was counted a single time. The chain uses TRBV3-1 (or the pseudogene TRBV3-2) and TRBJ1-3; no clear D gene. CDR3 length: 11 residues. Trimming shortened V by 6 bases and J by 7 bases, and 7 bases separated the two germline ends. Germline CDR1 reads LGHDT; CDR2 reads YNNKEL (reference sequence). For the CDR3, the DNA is TGTGCCAGCAGGGACGTTAACACCATATATTTT. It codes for CASRDVNTIYF.

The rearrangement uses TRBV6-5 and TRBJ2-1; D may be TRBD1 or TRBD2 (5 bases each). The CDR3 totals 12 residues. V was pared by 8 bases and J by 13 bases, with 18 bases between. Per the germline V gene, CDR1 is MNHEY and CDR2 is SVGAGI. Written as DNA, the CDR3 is TGTGCCAGCCAGTGGTTGGAGAGGGGCCAGTTCTTC. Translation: CASQWLERGQFF.

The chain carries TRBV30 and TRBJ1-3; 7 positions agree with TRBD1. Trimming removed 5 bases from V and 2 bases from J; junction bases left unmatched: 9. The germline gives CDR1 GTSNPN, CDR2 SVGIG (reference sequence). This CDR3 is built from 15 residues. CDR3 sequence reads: CAWDTGASAGNTIYF. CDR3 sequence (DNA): TGTGCCTGGGACACAGGGGCCTCTGCTGGAAACACCATATATTTT.

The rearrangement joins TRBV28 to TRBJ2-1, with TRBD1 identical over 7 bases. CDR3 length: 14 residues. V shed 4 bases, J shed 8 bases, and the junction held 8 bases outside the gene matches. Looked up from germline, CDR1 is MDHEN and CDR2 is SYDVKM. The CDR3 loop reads CASSSPTGTHEQFF. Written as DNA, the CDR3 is TGTGCCAGCAGTTCCCCGACAGGGACACATGAGCAGTTCTTC.

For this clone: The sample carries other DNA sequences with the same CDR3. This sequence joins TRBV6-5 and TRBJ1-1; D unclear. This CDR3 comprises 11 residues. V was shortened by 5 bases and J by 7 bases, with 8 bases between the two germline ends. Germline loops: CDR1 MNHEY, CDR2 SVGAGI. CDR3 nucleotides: TGTGCCAGCAGTCGGACTGGTGAAGCTTTCTTT. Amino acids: CASSRTGEAFF.

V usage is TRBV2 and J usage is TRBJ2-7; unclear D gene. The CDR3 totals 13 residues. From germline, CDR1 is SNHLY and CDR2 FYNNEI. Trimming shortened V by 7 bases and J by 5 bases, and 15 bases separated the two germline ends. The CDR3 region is CASNFQEWDEQYF. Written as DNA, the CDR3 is TGTGCCAGCAATTTTCAGGAATGGGACGAGCAGTACTTC.

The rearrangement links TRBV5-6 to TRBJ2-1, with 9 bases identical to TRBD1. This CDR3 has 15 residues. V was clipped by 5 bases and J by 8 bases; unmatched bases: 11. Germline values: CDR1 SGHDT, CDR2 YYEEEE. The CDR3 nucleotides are TGTGCCAGCAGAGGCGGACAGGGGACTCGCGATGAGCAGTTCTTC. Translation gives CASRGGQGTRDEQFF. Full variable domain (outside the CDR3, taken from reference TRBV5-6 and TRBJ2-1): DAGVTQSPTHLIKTRGQQVTLRCSPKSGHDTVSWYQQALGQGPQFIFQYYEEEERQRGNFPDRFSGHQFPNYSSELNVNALLLGDSALYLCASRGGQGTRDEQFFGPGTRLTVL.

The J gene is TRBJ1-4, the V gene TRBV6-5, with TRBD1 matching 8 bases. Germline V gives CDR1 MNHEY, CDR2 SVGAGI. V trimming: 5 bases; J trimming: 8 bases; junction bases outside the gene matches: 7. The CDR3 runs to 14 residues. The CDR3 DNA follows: TGTGCCAGCAGTCGGACAGGGTTACAGGAAAAACTGTTTTTT. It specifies CASSRTGLQEKLFF.

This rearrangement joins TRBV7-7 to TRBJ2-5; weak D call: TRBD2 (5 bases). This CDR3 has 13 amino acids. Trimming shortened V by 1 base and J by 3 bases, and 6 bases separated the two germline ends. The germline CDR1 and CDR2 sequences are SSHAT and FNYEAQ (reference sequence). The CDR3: CASSLGGKETQYF. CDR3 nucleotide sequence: TGTGCCAGCAGCTTAGGAGGGAAAGAGACCCAGTACTTC.

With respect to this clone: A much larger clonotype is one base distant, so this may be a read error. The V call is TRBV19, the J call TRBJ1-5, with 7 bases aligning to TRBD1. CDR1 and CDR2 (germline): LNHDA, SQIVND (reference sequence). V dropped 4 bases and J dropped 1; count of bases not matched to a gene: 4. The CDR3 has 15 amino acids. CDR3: CASSSGTASNQPQHF. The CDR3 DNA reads TGTGCCAGTAGTAGCGGGACAGCCAGCAATCAGCCCCAGCATTTT.

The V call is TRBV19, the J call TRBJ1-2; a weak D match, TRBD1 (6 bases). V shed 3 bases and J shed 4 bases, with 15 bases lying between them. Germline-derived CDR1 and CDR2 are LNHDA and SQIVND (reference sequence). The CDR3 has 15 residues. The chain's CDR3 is CASSIEPQGSYGYTF. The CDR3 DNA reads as TGTGCCAGTAGTATCGAGCCACAGGGATCCTATGGCTACACCTTC.

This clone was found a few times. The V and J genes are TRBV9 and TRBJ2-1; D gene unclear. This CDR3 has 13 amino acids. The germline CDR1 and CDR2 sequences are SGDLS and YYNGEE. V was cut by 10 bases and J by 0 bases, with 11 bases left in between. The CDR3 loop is CASSDSSYNEQFF. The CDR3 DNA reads TGTGCCTCCTCTGATTCCTCCTACAATGAGCAGTTCTTC.

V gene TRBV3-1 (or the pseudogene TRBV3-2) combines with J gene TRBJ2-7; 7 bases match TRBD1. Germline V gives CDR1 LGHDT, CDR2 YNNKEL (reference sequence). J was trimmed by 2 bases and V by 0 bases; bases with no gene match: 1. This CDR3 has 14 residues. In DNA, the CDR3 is TGTGCCAGCAGCCAAGATGGGACAGCCTACGAGCAGTACTTC. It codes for CASSQDGTAYEQYF.

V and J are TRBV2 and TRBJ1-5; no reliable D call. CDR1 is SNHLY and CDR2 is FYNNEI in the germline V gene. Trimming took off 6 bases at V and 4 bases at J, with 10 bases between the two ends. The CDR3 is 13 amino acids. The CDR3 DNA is TGTGCCAGCAGCGATTACGGGAATCAGCCCCAGCATTTT. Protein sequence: CASSDYGNQPQHF.

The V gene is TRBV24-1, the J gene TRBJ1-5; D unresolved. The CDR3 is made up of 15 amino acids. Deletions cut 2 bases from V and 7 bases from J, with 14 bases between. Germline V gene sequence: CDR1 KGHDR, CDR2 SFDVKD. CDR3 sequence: CATSDSGQRWQPQHF. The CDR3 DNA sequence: TGTGCCACCAGTGATTCAGGTCAGCGGTGGCAGCCCCAGCATTTT.

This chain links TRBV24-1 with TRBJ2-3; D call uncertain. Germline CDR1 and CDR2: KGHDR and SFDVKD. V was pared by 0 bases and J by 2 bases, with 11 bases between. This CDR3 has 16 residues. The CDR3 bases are TGTGCCACCAGTGATTTGGGCGGCTTCCACACAGATACGCAGTATTTT. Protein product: CATSDLGGFHTDTQYF.

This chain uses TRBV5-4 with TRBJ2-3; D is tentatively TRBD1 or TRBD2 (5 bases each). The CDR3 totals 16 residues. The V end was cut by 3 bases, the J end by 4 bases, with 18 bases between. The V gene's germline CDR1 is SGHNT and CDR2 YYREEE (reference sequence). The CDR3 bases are TGTGCCAGCAGCTCCCCCGGGGCTATAGCCCCAGATACGCAGTATTTT. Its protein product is CASSSPGAIAPDTQYF. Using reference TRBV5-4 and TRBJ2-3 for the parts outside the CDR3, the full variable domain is ETGVTQSPTHLIKTRGQQVTLRCSSQSGHNTVSWYQQALGQGPQFIFQYYREEENGRGNFPPRFSGLQFPNYSSELNVNALELDDSALYLCASSSPGAIAPDTQYFGPGTRLTVL.

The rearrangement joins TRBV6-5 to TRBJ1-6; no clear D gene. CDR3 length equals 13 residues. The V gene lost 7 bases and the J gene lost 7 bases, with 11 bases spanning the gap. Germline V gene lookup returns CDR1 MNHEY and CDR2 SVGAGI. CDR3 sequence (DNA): TGTGCCAGCAAACCAACCCGAAATTCACCCCTCCACTTT. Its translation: CASKPTRNSPLHF.

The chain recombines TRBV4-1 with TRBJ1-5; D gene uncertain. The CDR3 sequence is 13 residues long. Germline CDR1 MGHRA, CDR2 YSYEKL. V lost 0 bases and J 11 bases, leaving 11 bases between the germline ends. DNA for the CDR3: TGCGCCAGCAGCCAAGAAGGAGACTCGGCCCAGCATTTT. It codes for CASSQEGDSAQHF.